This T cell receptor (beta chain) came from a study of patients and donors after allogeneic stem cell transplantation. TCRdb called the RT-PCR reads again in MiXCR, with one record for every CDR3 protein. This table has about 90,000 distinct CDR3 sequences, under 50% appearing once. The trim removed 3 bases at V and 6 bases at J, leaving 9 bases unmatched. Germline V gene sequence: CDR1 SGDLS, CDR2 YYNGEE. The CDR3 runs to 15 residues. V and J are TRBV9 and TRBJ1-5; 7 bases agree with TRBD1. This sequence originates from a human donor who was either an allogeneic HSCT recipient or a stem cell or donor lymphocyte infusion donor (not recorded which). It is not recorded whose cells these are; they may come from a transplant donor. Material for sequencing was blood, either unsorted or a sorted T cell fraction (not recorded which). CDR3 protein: CASSGGDSGIQPQHF. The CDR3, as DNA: TGTGCCAGCAGCGGAGGGGACAGCGGGATTCAGCCCCAGCATTTT.